This TCR beta chain was observed in a study of siplizumab effects on memory and regulatory T cells. Using immunoSEQ multiplex PCR, the repertoire was profiled, and TCRdb retains in-frame clones only, with some absent. The sample shows roughly 100,000 clones, about 94% of them seen only once. A note on this clone: Its antigen is still unknown.

Study-level results: Siplizumab, the agent tested, significantly reduced alloreactive sequences traceable to unstimulated CD4+ memory cells.

The CDR3 runs to 16 residues. CDR1 is SGHDT and CDR2 is YYEEEE in the germline V gene. V dropped 0 bases and J dropped 0 bases, with 10 bases sitting between them. V is TRBV5-6 and J is TRBJ1-3, with unresolved D. The TCR was taken from a human donor in good health. Specimen: CD4+ T cells sorted from blood. CDR3 protein: CASSLALQFSGNTIYF. The CDR3, as DNA: TGTGCCAGCAGCTTGGCGTTACAGTTCTCTGGAAACACCATATATTTT.